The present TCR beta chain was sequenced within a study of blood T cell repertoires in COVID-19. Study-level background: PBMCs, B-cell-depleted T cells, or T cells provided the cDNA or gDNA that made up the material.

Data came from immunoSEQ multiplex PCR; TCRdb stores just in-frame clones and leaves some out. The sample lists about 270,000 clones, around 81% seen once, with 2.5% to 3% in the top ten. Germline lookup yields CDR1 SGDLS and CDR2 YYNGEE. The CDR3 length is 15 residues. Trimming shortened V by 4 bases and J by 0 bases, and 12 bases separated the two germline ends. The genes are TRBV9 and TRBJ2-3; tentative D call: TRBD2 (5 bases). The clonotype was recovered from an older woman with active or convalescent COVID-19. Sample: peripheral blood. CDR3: CASSQEAGSTDTQYF. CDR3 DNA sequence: TGTGCCAGCAGCCAGGAGGCGGGTAGCACAGATACGCAGTATTTT. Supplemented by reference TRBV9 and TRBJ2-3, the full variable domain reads DSGVTQTPKHLITATGQRVTLRCSPRSGDLSVYWYQQSLDQGLQFLIQYYNGEERAKGNILERFSAQQFPDLHSELNLSSLELGDSALYFCASSQEAGSTDTQYFGPGTRLTVL.